A selection of T cell receptor beta chains follows, all from one sample in a study of blood T cells in healthy people across ages. In TCRdb, the 5' RACE reads were re-called with MiXCR into one record per CDR3 protein. The sample yields more than 1,000,000 distinct CDR3 sequences, almost 25% seen once. Another study also made use of these data, one on T cells of mothers and their children.

Sequenced: blood. These receptors were obtained from a girl aged 2 to 10 in good health. The CDR3 runs from the conserved cysteine through the conserved F or W.

v_gene,j_gene,CDR3aa
TRBV5-1,TRBJ2-5,CASSLGGREGPETQYF
TRBV10-3,TRBJ2-4,CAISESGQGRAKNIQYF
TRBV27,TRBJ2-7,CASRPSGNPYEQYF
TRBV20-1,TRBJ1-2,CSASLLTVQDGYTF
TRBV7-2,TRBJ2-7,CASTLIGGEQYF
TRBV2,TRBJ1-1,CASKTDSSTEAFF
TRBV5-5,TRBJ2-7,CASTPGQIYAEQYF
TRBV4-1,TRBJ2-1,CASSQVRDRGHYEFF
TRBV20-1,TRBJ1-1,CSARDGDYTEAFF
TRBV12-3/TRBV12-4,TRBJ1-1,CASSGPGVANTEAFF
TRBV5-1,TRBJ1-1,CASSSGQGTMNTEAFF
TRBV5-1,TRBJ2-4,CASSLRSGTLAKNIQYF
TRBV28,TRBJ2-1,CASTYYAGGPNYEQFF
TRBV4-1,TRBJ1-5,CASTPIPGSNQPQHF
TRBV24-1,TRBJ2-1,CATSDLNGSLYNEQFF
TRBV7-2,TRBJ2-1,CASSSQTRRPEQFF
TRBV20-1,TRBJ2-5,CSARAASGYQETQYF